The subject of this entry is one T cell receptor (beta chain). From germline, CDR1 is SGHRS and CDR2 YFSETQ. V gave up 3 bases and J gave up 0 bases; unmatched junction bases: 12. This CDR3 is built from 18 residues. Assay: immunoSEQ multiplex PCR; the TCRdb copy retains only in-frame clones and omits some. The table has under 400,000 clones, roughly 85% seen once. This sample stems from a study of blood T cell repertoires in COVID-19. Sequencing was done on a sample of PBMCs or T cells enriched from blood (not recorded which). The clonotype was recovered from a woman aged 40 to 50 with acute COVID-19. The chain joins TRBV5-1 to TRBJ2-3; 8 positions match TRBD1. CDR3 coding DNA: TGCGCCAGCAGCTGGCCCCAGACAGGGGACGGAAGCACAGATACGCAGTATTTT. This gives the protein CASSWPQTGDGSTDTQYF.